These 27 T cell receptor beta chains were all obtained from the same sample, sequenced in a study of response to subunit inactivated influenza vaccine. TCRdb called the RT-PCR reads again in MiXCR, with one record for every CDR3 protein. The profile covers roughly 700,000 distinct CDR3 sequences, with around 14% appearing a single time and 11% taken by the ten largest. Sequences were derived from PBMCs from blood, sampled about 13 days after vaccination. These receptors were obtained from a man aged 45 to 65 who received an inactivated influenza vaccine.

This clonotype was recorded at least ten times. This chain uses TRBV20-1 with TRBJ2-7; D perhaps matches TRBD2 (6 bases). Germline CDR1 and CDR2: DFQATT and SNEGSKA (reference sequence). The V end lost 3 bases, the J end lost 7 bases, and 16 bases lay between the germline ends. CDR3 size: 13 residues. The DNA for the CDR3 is TGCAGTGCTAGCGGGACTGAACCTCGTGAGCAGTACTTC. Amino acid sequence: CSASGTEPREQYF.

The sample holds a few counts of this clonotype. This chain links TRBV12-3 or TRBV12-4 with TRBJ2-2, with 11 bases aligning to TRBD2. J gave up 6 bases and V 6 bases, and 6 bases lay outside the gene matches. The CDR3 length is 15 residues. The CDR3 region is CASRLLAGAPGELFF. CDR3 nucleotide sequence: TGTGCCAGCAGACTACTAGCGGGAGCGCCCGGGGAGCTGTTTTTT.

In DNA, the CDR3 is TGTGCCAGCAGCTTAAGACGGCAGCAGTACTTC. This gives the protein CASSLRRQQYF. The chain employs TRBV28 and TRBJ2-7, with no clear D. The V end was cut by 6 bases, the J end by 8 bases, with 11 bases between. Germline lookup yields CDR1 MDHEN and CDR2 SYDVKM. The CDR3 is made up of 11 amino acids.

CDR3 DNA sequence: TGTGCCAGCAGCCTCGAAGGGACTAGGCGCAATGAGCAGTTCTTC. Translating gives CASSLEGTRRNEQFF. The gene calls are TRBV27 and TRBJ2-1; 8 bases agree with TRBD2. The CDR3 consists of 15 residues. V shed 6 bases, J shed 6 bases, and the junction held 10 bases outside the gene matches. The V gene's germline CDR1 is MNHEY and CDR2 SMNVEV (reference sequence).

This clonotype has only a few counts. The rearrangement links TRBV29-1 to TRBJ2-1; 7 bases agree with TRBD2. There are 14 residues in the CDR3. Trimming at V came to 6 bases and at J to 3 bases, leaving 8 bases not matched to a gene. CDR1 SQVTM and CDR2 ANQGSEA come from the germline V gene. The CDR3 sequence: CSVLRDYHYNEQFF. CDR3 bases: TGCAGCGTCCTCCGGGACTACCACTACAATGAGCAGTTCTTC.

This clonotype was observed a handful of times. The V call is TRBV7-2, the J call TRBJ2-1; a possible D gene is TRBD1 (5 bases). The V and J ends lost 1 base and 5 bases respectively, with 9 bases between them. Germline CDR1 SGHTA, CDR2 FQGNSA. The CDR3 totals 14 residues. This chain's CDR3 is CASSLVARDNEQFF. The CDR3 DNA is TGTGCCAGCAGCTTAGTAGCCAGGGACAATGAGCAGTTCTTC.

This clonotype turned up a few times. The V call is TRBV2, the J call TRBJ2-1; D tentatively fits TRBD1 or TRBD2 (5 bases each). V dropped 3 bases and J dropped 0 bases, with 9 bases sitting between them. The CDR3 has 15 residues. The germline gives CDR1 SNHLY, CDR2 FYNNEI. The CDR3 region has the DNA TGTGCCAGCAGTGACCTGGGGGACTCCTACAATGAGCAGTTCTTC. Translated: CASSDLGDSYNEQFF. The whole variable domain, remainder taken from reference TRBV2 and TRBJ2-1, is EPEVTQTPSHQVTQMGQEVILRCVPISNHLYFYWYRQILGQKVEFLVSFYNNEISEKSEIFDDQFSVERPDGSNFTLKIRSTKLEDSAMYFCASSDLGDSYNEQFFGPGTRLTVL.

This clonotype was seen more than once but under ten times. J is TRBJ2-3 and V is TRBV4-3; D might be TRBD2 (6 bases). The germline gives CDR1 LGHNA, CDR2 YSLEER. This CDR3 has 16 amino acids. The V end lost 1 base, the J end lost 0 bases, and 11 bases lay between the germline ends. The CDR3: CASSQVGSVSTDTQYF. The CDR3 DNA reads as TGCGCCAGCAGCCAAGTCGGGAGTGTGAGCACAGATACGCAGTATTTT.

The CDR3 loop is CASSSRPRGETQYF. In nucleotides, the CDR3 is TGTGCCAGCAGCTCCCGACCGCGCGGCGAGACCCAGTACTTC. The chain joins TRBV7-3 to TRBJ2-5; D is ambiguous. Germline lookup yields CDR1 SGHTA and CDR2 FQGTGA. The CDR3 extends over 14 amino acids. V lost 4 bases, J lost 5 bases, and 14 bases lay in between.

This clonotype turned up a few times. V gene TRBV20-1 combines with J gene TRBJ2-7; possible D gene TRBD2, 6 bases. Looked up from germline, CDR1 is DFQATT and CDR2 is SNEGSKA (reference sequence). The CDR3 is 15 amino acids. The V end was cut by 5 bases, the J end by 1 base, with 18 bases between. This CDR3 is CSAGDPGTPSYEQYF. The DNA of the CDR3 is TGCAGTGCTGGGGACCCCGGGACTCCGTCCTACGAGCAGTACTTC.

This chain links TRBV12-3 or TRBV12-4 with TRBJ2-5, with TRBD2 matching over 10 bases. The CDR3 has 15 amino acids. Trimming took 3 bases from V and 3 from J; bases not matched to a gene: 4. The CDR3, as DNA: TGTGCCAGCAGTTTTCAGCGGGGGGGAAAAGAGACCCAGTACTTC. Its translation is CASSFQRGGKETQYF.

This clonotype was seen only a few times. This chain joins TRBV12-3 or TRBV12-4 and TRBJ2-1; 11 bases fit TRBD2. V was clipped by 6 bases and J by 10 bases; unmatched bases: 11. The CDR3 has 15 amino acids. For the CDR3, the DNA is TGTGCCAGCAGGAGTAGCGGGAGGGGAAGGGAGGAGCAGTTCTTC. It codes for CASRSSGRGREEQFF.

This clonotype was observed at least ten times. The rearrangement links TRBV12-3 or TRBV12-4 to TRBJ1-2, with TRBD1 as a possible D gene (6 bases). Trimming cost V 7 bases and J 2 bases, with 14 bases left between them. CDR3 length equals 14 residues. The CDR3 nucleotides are TGTGCCAGCACCCCGGGACACGCAAACTATGGCTACACCTTC. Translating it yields CASTPGHANYGYTF.

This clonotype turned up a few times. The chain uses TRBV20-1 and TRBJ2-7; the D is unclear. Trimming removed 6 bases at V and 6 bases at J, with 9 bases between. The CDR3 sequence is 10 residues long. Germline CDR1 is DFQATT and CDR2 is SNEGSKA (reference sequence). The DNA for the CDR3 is TGCAGTGCCTCCCAAGTCGAGCAGTACTTC. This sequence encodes CSASQVEQYF.

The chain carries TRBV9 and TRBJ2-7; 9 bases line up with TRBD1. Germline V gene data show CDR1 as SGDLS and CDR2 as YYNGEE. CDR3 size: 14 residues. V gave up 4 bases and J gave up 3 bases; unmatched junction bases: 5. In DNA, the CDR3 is TGTGCCAGCAGCACCGGGACAGGGATCTACGAGCAGTACTTC. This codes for CASSTGTGIYEQYF.

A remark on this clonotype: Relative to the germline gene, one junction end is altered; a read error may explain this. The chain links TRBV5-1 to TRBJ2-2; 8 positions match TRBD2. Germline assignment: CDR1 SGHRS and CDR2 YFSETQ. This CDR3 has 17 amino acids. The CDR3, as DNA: TGCGCCAGCAGCACCATAAGGCGGGGGGCGAATACCGGGGAGCTGTTTTTT. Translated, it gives CASSTIRRGANTGELFF.

CDR3 sequence reads: CSAHRDRGLETQYF. In nucleotides, the CDR3 is TGCAGTGCTCACCGGGACAGGGGATTAGAGACCCAGTACTTC. The V and J genes are TRBV20-1 and TRBJ2-5; TRBD1 aligns across 10 bases. This CDR3 has 14 amino acids. CDR1 is DFQATT and CDR2 is SNEGSKA in the germline V gene (reference sequence). V was pared by 5 bases and J by 4 bases, with 7 bases of the junction left unmatched.

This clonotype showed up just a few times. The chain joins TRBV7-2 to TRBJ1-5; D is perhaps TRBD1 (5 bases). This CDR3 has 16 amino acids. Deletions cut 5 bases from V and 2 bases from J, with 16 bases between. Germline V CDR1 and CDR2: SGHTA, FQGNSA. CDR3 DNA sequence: TGTGCCAGCAGCGTGTACGGAGGGGAGGGCAATCAGCCCCAGCATTTT. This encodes CASSVYGGEGNQPQHF.

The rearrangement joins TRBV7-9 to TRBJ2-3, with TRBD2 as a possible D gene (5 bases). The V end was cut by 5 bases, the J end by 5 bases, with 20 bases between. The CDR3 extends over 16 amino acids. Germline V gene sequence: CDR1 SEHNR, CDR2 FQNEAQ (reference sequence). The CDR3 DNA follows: TGTGCCAGCAGCCTCCTGAAAGCCGGGATGGGAGATACGCAGTATTTT. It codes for CASSLLKAGMGDTQYF.

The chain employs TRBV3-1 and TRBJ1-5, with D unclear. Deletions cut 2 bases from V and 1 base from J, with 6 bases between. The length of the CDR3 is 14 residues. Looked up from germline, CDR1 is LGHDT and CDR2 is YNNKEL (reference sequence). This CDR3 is CASSQQVSNQPQHF. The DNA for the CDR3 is TGTGCCAGCAGCCAACAGGTGAGCAATCAGCCCCAGCATTTT.

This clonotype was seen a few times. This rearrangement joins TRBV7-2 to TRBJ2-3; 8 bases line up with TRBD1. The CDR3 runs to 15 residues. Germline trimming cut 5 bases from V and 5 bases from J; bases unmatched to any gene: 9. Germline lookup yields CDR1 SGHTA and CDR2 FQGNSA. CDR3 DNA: TGTGCCAGCAGCCGCCGGGACAGGCCTCTAGATACGCAGTATTTT. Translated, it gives CASSRRDRPLDTQYF.

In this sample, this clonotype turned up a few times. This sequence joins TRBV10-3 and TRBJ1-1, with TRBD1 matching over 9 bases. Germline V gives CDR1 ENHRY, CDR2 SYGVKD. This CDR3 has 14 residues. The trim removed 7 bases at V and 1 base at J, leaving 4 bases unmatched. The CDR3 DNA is TGTGCCATCAAGAGGACAGGGGAGAACACTGAAGCTTTCTTT. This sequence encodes CAIKRTGENTEAFF.

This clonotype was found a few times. The CDR3 nucleotides are TGTGCCATCAGGGGTAGGAGGGGTGAGGGGGGCACTGAAGCTTTCTTT. This encodes CAIRGRRGEGGTEAFF. The chain combines TRBV10-3 with TRBJ1-1; D possibly corresponds to TRBD1 (6 bases). CDR3 length: 16 residues. The germline V gene has CDR1 ENHRY and CDR2 SYGVKD. Trimming shortened V by 6 bases and J by 4 bases, and 21 bases separated the two germline ends.

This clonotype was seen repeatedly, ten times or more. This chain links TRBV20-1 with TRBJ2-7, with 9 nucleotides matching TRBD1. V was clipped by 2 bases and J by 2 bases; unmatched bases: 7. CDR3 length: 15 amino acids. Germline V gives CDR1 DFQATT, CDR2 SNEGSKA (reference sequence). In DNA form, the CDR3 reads TGCAGTGCTAGACATCGGGACAGGGCTCCCTACGAGCAGTACTTC. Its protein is CSARHRDRAPYEQYF.

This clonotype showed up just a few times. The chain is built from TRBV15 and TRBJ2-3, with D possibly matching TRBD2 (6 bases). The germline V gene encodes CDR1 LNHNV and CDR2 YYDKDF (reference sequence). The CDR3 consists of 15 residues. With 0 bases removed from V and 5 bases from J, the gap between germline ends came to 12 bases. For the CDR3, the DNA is TGTGCCACCAGCAGAGATCGGGGGTTAGGAGATACGCAGTATTTT. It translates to CATSRDRGLGDTQYF. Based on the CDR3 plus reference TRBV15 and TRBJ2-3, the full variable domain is DAMVIQNPRYQVTQFGKPVTLSCSQTLNHNVMYWYQQKSSQAPKLLFHYYDKDFNNEADTPDNFQSRRPNTSFCFLDIRSPGLGDTAMYLCATSRDRGLGDTQYFGPGTRLTVL.

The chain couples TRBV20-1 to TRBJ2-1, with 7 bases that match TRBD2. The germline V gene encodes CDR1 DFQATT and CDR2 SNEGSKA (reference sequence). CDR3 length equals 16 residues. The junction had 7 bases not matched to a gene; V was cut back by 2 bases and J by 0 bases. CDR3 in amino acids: CSARRPSGSSYNEQFF. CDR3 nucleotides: TGCAGTGCTAGACGACCTAGCGGCAGCTCCTACAATGAGCAGTTCTTC.

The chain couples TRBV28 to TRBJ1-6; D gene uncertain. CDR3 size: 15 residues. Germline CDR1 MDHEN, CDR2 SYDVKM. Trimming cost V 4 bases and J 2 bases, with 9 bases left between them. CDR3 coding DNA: TGTGCCAGCAGTTCCGAGTCCGCCTATAATTCACCCCTCCACTTT. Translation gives CASSSESAYNSPLHF.